This T cell receptor beta chain was profiled in a study of OX40 agonist ivuxolimab in advanced cancers. TCRdb's copy holds only in-frame clones and misses some; the assay was immunoSEQ multiplex PCR. The repertoire has tens of thousands of clones, 70% to 90% of them found once; the top ten carry around 0.76%. V lost 0 bases and J 10 bases, leaving 15 bases between the germline ends. The CDR3 length is 14 residues. The germline V gene encodes CDR1 SGDLS and CDR2 YYNGEE. This clonotype was sampled from an adult with an advanced solid tumor such as melanoma, head and neck, liver or kidney cancer. The material sequenced was CD4+ or CD8+ T cells sorted from blood, taken in a trial of the OX40 agonist ivuxolimab. The V gene is TRBV9, the J gene TRBJ2-3; the D gene is possibly TRBD1 (6 bases). DNA for the CDR3: TGTGCCAGCAGCGTAGAGGTGGGGGCCTTTGCGCAGTATTTT. Its protein product is CASSVEVGAFAQYF.